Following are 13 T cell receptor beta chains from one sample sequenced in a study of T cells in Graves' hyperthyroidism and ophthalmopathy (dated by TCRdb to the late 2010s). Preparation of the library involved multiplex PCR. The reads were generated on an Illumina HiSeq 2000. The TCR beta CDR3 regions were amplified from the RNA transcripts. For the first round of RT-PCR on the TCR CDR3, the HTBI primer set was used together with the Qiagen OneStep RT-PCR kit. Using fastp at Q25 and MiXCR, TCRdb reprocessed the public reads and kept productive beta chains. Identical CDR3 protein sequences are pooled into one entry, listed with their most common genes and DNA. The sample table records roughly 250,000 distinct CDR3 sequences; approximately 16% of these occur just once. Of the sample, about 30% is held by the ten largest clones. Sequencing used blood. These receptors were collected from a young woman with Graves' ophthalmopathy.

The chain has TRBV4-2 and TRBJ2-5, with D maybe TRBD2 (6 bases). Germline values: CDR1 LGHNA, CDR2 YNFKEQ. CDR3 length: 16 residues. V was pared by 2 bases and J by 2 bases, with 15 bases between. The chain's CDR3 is CASSQRGKDFQETQYF. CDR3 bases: TGTGCCAGCAGCCAACGGGGGAAGGATTTTCAAGAGACCCAGTACTTC.

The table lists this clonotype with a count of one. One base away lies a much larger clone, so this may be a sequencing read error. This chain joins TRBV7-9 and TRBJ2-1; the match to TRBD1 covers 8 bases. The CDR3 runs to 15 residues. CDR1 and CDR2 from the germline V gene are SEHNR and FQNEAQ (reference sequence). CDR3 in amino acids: CASSSRDRRLNEQLF. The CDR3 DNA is TGTGCCAGCAGCTCCCGGGACAGGAGGCTCAATGAGCAGCTCTTC.

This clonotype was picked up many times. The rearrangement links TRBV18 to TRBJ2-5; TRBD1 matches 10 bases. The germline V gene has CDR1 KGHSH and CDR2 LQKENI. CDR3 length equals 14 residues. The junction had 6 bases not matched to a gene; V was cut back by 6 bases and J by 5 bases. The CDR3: CASSRDRGSETQYF. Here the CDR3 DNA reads TGTGCCAGCTCTCGGGACAGGGGATCTGAGACCCAGTACTTC. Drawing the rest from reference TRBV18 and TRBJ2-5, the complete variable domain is NAGVMQNPRHLVRRRGQEARLRCSPMKGHSHVYWYRQLPEEGLKFMVYLQKENIIDESGMPKERFSAEFPKEGPSILRIQQVVRGDSAAYFCASSRDRGSETQYFGPGTRLLVL.

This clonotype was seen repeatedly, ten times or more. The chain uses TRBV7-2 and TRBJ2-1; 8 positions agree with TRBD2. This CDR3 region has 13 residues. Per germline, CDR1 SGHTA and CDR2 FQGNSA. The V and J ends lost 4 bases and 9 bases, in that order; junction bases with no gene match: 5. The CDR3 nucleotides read TGTGCCAGCAGCTCCCGACTAGCGCTTGAGCAGTTCTTC. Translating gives CASSSRLALEQFF.

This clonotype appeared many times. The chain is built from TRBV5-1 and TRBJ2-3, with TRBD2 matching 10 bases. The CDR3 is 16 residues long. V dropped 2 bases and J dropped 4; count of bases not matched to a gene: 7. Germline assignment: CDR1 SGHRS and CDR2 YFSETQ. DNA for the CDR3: TGCGCCAGCAGCTTAAGGGCTAGCGGGAGTTCAGATACGCAGTATTTT. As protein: CASSLRASGSSDTQYF.

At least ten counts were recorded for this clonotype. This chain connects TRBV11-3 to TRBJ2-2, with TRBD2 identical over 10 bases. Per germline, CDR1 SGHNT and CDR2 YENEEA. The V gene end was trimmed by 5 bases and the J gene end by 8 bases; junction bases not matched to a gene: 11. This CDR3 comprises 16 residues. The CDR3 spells CASSRSGGPPLGELFF. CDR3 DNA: TGTGCCAGCAGCCGTAGCGGGGGGCCGCCATTGGGGGAGCTGTTTTTT. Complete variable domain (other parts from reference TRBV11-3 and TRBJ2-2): EAGVVQSPRYKIIEKKQPVAFWCNPISGHNTLYWYLQNLGQGPELLIRYENEEAVDDSQLPKDRFSAERLKGVDSTLKIQPAELGDSAVYLCASSRSGGPPLGELFFGEGSRLTVL.

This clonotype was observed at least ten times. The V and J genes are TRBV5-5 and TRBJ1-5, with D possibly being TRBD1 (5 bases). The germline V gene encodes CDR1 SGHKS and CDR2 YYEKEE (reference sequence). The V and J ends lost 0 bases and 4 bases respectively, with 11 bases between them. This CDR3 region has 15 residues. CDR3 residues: CASSLVAGSNQPQHF. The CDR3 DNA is TGTGCCAGCAGCTTGGTGGCAGGGTCTAATCAGCCCCAGCATTTT. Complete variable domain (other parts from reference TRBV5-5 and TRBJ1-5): DAGVTQSPTHLIKTRGQQVTLRCSPISGHKSVSWYQQVLGQGPQFIFQYYEKEERGRGNFPDRFSARQFPNYSSELNVNALLLGDSALYLCASSLVAGSNQPQHFGDGTRLSIL.

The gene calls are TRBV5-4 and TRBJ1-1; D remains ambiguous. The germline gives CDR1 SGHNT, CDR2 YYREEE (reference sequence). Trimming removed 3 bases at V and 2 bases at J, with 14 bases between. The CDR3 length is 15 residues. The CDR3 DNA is TGTGCCAGCAGCTCGCGTGGAGACTCAAACACTGAAGCTTTCTTT. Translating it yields CASSSRGDSNTEAFF.

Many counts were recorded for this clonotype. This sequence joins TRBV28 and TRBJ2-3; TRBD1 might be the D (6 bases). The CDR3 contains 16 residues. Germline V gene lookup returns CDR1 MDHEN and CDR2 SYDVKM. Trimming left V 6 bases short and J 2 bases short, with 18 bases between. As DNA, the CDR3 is TGTGCCAGCAGGATGTGGGGGCCCAAGCACACAGATACGCAGTATTTT. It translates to CASRMWGPKHTDTQYF.

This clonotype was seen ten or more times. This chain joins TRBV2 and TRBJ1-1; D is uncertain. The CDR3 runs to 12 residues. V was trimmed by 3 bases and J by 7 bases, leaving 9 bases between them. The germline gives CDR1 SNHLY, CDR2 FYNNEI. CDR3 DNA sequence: TGTGCCAGCAGTGACAAGGGAGGTGAAGCTTTCTTT. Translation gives CASSDKGGEAFF.

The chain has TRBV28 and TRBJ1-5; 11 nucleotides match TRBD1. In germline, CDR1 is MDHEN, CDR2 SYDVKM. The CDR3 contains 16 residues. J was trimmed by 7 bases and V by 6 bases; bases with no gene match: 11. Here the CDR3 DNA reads TGTGCCAGCAGAGAGGGGACAGGGGGAAGTCGGCAGCCCCAGCATTTT. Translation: CASREGTGGSRQPQHF.

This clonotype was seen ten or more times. CDR3 nucleotide sequence: TGTGCCAGCAGTAGGGACGATTTCACTGAAGCTTTCTTT. Translation: CASSRDDFTEAFF. The V gene is TRBV6-1, the J gene TRBJ1-1; D may be TRBD1 (5 bases). Trimming stripped 5 bases from V and 4 bases from J, with 11 bases between. CDR1 is MNHNS and CDR2 is SASEGT in the germline V gene. The CDR3 has 13 residues.

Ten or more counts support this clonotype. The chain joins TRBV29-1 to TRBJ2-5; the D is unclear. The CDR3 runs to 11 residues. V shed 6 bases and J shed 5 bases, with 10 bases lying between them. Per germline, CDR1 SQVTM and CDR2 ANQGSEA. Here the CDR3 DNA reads TGCAGCGTCGGAAGGCGGGAGACCCAGTACTTC. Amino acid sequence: CSVGRRETQYF.